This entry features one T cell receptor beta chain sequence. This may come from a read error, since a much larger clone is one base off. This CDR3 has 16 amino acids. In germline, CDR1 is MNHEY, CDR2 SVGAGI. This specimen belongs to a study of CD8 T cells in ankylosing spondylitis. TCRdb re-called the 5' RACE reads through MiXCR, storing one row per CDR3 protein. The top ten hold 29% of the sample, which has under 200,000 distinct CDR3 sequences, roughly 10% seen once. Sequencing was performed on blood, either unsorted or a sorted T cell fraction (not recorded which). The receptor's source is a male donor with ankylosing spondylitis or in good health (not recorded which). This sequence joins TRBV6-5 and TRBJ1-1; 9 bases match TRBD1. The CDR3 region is CASGYRGQRGKTEAFF. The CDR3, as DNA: TGTGCCAGCGGTTACAGGGGGCAGAGGGGGAAAACTGAAGCTTTCTTT.